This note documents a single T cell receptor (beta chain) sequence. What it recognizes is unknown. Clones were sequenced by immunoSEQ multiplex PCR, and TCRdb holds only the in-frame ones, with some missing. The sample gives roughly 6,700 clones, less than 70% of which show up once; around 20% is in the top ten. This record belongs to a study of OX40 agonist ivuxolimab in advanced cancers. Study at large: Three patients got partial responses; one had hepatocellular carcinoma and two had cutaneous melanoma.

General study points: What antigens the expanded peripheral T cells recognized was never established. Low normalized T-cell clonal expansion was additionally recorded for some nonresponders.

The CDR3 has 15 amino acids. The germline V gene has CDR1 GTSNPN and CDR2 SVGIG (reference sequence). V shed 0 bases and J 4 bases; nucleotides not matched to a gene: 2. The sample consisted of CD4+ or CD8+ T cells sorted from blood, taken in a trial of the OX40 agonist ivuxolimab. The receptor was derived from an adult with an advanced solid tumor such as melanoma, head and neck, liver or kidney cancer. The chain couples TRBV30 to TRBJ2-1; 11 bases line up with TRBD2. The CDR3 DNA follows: TGTGCCTGGAGTGTACTAGCGGGGGATTACAATGAGCAGTTCTTC. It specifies CAWSVLAGDYNEQFF.